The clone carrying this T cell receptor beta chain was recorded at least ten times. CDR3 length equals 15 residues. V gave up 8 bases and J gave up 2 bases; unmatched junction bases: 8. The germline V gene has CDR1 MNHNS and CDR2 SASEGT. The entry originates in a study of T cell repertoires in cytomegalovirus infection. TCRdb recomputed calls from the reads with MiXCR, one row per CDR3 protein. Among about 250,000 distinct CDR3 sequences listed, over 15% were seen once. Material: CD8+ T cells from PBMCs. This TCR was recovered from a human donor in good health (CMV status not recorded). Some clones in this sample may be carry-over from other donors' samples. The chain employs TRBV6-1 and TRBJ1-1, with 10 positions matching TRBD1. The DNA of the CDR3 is TGTGCCAGCCGATTTTGGGACAGGGGTAACACTGAAGCTTTCTTT. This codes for CASRFWDRGNTEAFF.